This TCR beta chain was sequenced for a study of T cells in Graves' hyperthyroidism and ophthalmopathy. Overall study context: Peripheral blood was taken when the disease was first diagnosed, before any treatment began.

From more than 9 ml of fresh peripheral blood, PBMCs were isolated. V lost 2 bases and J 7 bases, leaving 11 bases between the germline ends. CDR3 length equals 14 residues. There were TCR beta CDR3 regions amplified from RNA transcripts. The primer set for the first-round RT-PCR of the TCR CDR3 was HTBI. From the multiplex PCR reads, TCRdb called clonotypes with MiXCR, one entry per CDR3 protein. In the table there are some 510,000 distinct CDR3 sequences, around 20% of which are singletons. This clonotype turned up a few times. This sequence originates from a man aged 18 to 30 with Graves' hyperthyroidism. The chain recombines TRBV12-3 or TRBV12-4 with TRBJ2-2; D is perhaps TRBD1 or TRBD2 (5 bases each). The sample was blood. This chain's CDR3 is CASSLSGSNGELFF. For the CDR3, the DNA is TGTGCCAGCAGTTTATCAGGGAGTAACGGGGAGCTGTTTTTT.